A selection of T cell receptor beta chains follows, all from one sample in a study of blood T cell repertoires in COVID-19. TCRdb's table, derived via immunoSEQ multiplex PCR, lists solely in-frame clones and lacks some. The repertoire holds some 200,000 clones, with approximately 80% as singletons. Sequencing was performed on peripheral blood. These TCRs come from a middle-aged woman with COVID-19, enrolled during active disease. Each CDR3 is given with its conserved first and last residue. Each record gives: J gene, D gene, V gene, clone size, CDR3 protein, CDR3 DNA. A D gene is named only where the DNA matches it firmly. Clone size is given for some rows only: seen once, a few or many times, or a class if the clone is expanded.

j_gene: TRBJ1-2
d_gene: TRBD1
v_gene: TRBV3-1/TRBV3-2
abundance: -
CDR3aa: CASSQMTGRPVGGYTF
CDR3nt: TGTGCCAGCAGCCAAATGACAGGGCGACCCGTTGGAGGCTACACCTTC

j_gene: TRBJ1-2
d_gene: -
v_gene: TRBV6-5
abundance: -
CDR3aa: CASRTDIYGYTF
CDR3nt: TGTGCCAGCAGGACAGATATCTATGGCTACACCTTC

j_gene: TRBJ1-2
d_gene: -
v_gene: TRBV5-6
abundance: -
CDR3aa: CASGGPGPFNPMANTF
CDR3nt: TGTGCCTCGGGGGGGCCAGGACCTTTCAATCCTATGGCTAACACCTTC

j_gene: TRBJ2-3
d_gene: -
v_gene: TRBV19
abundance: -
CDR3aa: CASSARLTDTQYF
CDR3nt: TGTGCCAGTAGTGCCCGACTTACAGATACGCAGTATTTT

j_gene: TRBJ2-1
d_gene: TRBD2
v_gene: TRBV6-4
abundance: -
CDR3aa: CASSAVSSGGFNEQFF
CDR3nt: TGTGCCAGCAGTGCCGTCTCTAGCGGGGGCTTCAATGAGCAGTTCTTC

j_gene: TRBJ1-2
d_gene: TRBD1
v_gene: TRBV19
abundance: -
CDR3aa: CASSTWDRGLYGYTF
CDR3nt: TGTGCCAGTAGTACTTGGGACAGGGGCTTGTATGGCTACACCTTC

j_gene: TRBJ1-2
d_gene: -
v_gene: TRBV7-9
abundance: -
CDR3aa: CASSLVLDVGAHGYTF
CDR3nt: TGTGCCAGCAGCTTAGTTTTGGATGTTGGGGCGCATGGCTACACCTTC

j_gene: TRBJ2-1
d_gene: -
v_gene: TRBV10-3
abundance: -
CDR3aa: CAISESKGGAHNEQFF
CDR3nt: TGTGCCATCAGTGAGTCGAAGGGCGGGGCACATAATGAGCAGTTCTTC

j_gene: TRBJ1-5
d_gene: -
v_gene: TRBV12-3/TRBV12-4
abundance: -
CDR3aa: CASSGQDRQPQHF
CDR3nt: TGTGCCAGCAGTGGCCAGGATCGTCAGCCCCAGCATTTT

j_gene: TRBJ2-5
d_gene: TRBD1
v_gene: TRBV28
abundance: -
CDR3aa: CASSPGQGRETQYF
CDR3nt: TGTGCCAGCAGCCCGGGACAGGGTCGGGAGACCCAGTACTTC

j_gene: TRBJ2-1
d_gene: TRBD2
v_gene: TRBV7-3
abundance: -
CDR3aa: CASSLLGLAGDEQFF
CDR3nt: TGTGCCAGCAGCTTATTAGGACTAGCGGGAGATGAGCAGTTCTTC

j_gene: TRBJ1-1
d_gene: TRBD1
v_gene: TRBV27
abundance: -
CDR3aa: CASKRQGSEAFF
CDR3nt: TGTGCCAGTAAAAGACAGGGGTCTGAAGCTTTCTTT

j_gene: TRBJ2-7
d_gene: TRBD2
v_gene: TRBV10-3
abundance: once
CDR3aa: CAIRTGTSGTYEQYF
CDR3nt: TGTGCCATCAGGACCGGGACTAGCGGGACATACGAGCAGTACTTC

j_gene: TRBJ2-1
d_gene: -
v_gene: TRBV9
abundance: -
CDR3aa: CASSVGLPGINEQFF
CDR3nt: TGTGCCAGCAGCGTAGGACTACCCGGGATCAATGAGCAGTTCTTC

j_gene: TRBJ2-3
d_gene: TRBD1
v_gene: TRBV28
abundance: -
CDR3aa: CASSLFRGSQPDTQYF
CDR3nt: TGTGCCAGCAGTTTATTCAGGGGGTCACAACCAGATACGCAGTATTTT

j_gene: TRBJ1-4
d_gene: TRBD1
v_gene: TRBV30
abundance: -
CDR3aa: CAWDRGDQRNEKLFF
CDR3nt: TGTGCCTGGGACAGGGGCGACCAGCGCAATGAAAAACTGTTTTTT